This T cell receptor (beta chain) is from a study of blood T cell repertoires in COVID-19. Profiling relied on immunoSEQ multiplex PCR, and the TCRdb table lists in-frame clones only, not all of them. Here the sample spans about 270,000 clones, over 75% being singletons. Germline loops: CDR1 PRHDT, CDR2 FYEKMQ (reference sequence). The CDR3 totals 14 residues. V was shortened by 3 bases and J by 1 base, with 9 bases between the two germline ends. The receptor was derived from a human donor in a cohort sampled during active COVID-19. This chain links TRBV13 with TRBJ1-1, with D unclear. What was sequenced was peripheral blood. The CDR3 DNA reads TGTGCCAGCAGCTTGCGGCAAAAGAACACTGAAGCTTTCTTT. Protein sequence: CASSLRQKNTEAFF.